Detailed here is one T cell receptor beta chain. As yet, its antigen is unknown. CDR1 is MNHEY and CDR2 is SVGAGI in the germline V gene. The CDR3 spans 15 residues. Germline trimming cut 2 bases from V and 5 bases from J; bases unmatched to any gene: 4. This specimen belongs to a study of cytomegalovirus exposure and HLA in healthy donors. For the study at large: Per a later analysis, the roughly 640 first-cohort and fewer than 150 validation repertoires shared one platform. General study points: Despite most TCR sequences being rare, some public TCRs occurred in many donors.

The donors were members of the roughly 120-subject validation cohort (separate from the roughly 660-subject first cohort). Libraries were prepared by immunoSEQ multiplex PCR; TCRdb keeps only in-frame clonotypes and omits some of them. The table has some 310,000 clones, 88% seen once; the top ten hold roughly 0.88%. This TCR was sampled from a man aged 25-45 years in good health and CMV-seronegative. The sequencing sample was made of PBMCs. V and J are TRBV6-5 and TRBJ2-5; 11 nucleotides agree with TRBD1. CDR3 residues: CASSYGQGAVETQYF. In DNA form, the CDR3 reads TGTGCCAGCAGTTACGGACAGGGGGCGGTGGAGACCCAGTACTTC.